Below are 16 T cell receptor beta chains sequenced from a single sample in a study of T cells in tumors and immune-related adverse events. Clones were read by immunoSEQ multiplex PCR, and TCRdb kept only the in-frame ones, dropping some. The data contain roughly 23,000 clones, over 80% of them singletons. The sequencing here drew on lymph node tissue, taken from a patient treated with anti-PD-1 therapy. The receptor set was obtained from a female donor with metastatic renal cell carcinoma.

DNA of the CDR3: TGTGCCAACGGACAGGGGGTTGGCTACACCTTC. It codes for CANGQGVGYTF. The rearrangement links TRBV2 to TRBJ1-2; TRBD1 matches at 10 bases. Germline loops: CDR1 SNHLY, CDR2 FYNNEI. The CDR3 covers 11 residues. V dropped 10 bases and J dropped 7; count of bases not matched to a gene: 3.

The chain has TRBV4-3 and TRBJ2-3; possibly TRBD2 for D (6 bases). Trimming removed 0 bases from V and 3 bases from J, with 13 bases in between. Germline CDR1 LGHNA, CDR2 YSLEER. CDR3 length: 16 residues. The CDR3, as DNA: TGCGCCAGCAGCCAAGAAGGTCGGCTAGCGACAGATACGCAGTATTTT. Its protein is CASSQEGRLATDTQYF.

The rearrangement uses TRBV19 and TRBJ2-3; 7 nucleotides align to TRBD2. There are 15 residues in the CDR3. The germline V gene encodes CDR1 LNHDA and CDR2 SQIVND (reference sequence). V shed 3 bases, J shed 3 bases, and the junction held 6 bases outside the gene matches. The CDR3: CASSINPGGTDTQYF. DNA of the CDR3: TGTGCCAGTAGTATCAACCCGGGGGGAACAGATACGCAGTATTTT.

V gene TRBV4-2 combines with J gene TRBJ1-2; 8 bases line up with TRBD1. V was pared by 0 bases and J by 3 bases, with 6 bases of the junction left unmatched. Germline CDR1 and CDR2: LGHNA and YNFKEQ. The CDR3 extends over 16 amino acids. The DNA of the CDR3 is TGTGCCAGCAGCCAAGATCCAACAGGGGGTTACTATGGCTACACCTTC. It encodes CASSQDPTGGYYGYTF.

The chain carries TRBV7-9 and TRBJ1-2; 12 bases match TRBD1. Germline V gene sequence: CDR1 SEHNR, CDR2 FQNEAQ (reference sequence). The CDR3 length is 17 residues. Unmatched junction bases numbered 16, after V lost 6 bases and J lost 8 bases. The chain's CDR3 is CASSLPGARDRGLGYTF. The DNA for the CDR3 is TGTGCCAGCAGTCTCCCCGGAGCCCGGGACAGGGGGCTGGGCTACACCTTC.

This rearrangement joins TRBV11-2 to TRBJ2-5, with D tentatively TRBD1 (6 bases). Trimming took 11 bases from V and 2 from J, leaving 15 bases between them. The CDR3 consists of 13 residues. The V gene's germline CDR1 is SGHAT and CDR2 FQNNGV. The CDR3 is CAGSRGLQETQYF. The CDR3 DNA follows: TGTGCCGGATCCAGGGGATTACAAGAGACCCAGTACTTC.

The CDR3 DNA follows: TGTGCCAGCAGCTTGGGCTCAGGTTGGAATCAGCCCCAGCATTTT. Its translation is CASSLGSGWNQPQHF. The chain has TRBV5-8 and TRBJ1-5; D remains ambiguous. The CDR3 consists of 15 residues. V lost 0 bases to trimming and J lost 4 bases, with 11 bases between them. Germline V gives CDR1 SGHTS, CDR2 YDEGEE. Looking up the rest from reference TRBV5-8 and TRBJ1-5 gives the full variable domain: EAGVTQSPTHLIKTRGQQATLRCSPISGHTSVYWYQQALGLGLQFLLWYDEGEERNRGNFPPRFSGRQFPNYSSELNVNALELEDSALYLCASSLGSGWNQPQHFGDGTRLSIL.

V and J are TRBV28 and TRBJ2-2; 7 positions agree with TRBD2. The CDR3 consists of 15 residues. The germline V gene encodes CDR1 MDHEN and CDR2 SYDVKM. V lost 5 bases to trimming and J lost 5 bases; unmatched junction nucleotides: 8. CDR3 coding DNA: TGTGCCAGCAGTAAGCGGGACCATGAGACCGGGGAGCTGTTTTTT. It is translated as CASSKRDHETGELFF.

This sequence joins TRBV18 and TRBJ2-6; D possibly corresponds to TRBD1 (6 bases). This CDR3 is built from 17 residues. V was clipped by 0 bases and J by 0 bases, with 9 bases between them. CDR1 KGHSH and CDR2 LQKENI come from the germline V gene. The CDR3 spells CASSPPGGLSGANVLTF. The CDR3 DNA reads TGTGCCAGCTCACCACCAGGGGGTCTCTCTGGGGCCAACGTCCTGACTTTC.

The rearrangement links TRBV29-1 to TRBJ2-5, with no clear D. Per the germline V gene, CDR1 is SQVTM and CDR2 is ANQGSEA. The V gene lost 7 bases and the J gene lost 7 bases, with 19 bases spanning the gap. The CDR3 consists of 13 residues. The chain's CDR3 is CSASSVAVGTQYF. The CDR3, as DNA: TGCAGCGCTTCTTCCGTAGCCGTCGGGACCCAGTACTTC.

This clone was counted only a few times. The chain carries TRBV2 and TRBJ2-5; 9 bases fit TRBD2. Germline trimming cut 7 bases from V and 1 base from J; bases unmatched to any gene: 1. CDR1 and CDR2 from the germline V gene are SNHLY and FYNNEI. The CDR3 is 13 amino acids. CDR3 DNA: TGTGCCAGCACGACTAGCGGCCAAGAGACCCAGTACTTC. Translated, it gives CASTTSGQETQYF.

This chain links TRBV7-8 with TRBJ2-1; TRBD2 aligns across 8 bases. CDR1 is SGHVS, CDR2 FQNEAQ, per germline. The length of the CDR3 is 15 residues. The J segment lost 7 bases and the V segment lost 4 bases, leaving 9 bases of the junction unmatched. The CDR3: CASSSFSGRANEQFF. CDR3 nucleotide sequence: TGTGCCAGCAGCTCCTTCTCCGGGAGGGCGAATGAGCAGTTCTTC.

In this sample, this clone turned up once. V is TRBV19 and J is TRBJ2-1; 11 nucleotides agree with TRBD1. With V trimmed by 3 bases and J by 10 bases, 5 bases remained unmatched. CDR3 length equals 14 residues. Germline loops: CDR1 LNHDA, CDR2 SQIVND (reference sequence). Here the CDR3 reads CASSIRTGGGEQFF. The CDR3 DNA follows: TGTGCCAGTAGTATCCGGACAGGGGGCGGGGAGCAGTTCTTC.

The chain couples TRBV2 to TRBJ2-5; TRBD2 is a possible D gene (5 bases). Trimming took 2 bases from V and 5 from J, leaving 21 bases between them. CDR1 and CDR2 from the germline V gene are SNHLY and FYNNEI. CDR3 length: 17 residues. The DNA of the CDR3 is TGTGCCAGCAGTGAATTTGGGTCTGAGCTAGCCGGCGAGACCCAGTACTTC. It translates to CASSEFGSELAGETQYF.

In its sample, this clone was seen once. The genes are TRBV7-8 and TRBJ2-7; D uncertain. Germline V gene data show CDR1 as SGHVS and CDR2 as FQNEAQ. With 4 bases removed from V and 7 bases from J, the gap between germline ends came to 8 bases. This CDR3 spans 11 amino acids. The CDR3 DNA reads TGTGCCAGCAGCTCTGCTTGGGAGCAGTACTTC. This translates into CASSSAWEQYF.

CDR3 coding DNA: TGTGCCAGCAGCCGAGGGACAACTAGCACAGATACGCAGTATTTT. Translating gives CASSRGTTSTDTQYF. This chain joins TRBV11-2 and TRBJ2-3; D perhaps matches TRBD1 (6 bases). Deletions cut 5 bases from V and 0 bases from J, with 12 bases between. The CDR3 contains 15 residues. CDR1 is SGHAT, CDR2 FQNNGV, per germline.